Included here is one T cell receptor beta chain sequence, with context. The antigen remains undetermined. These data are taken from a study of OX40 agonist ivuxolimab in advanced cancers. General study points: Among the least clonally expanded were partial responders at 0.1-3.0 mg/kg.

Only in-frame clones appear in the TCRdb table, and some are missing; sequencing was by immunoSEQ multiplex PCR. Among more than 40,000 clones listed, over 75% were seen once. Germline V lookup: CDR1 SNHLY, CDR2 FYNNEI. The CDR3 is 15 residues long. V trimming: 6 bases; J trimming: 3 bases; junction bases outside the gene matches: 8. This chain connects TRBV2 to TRBJ1-2, with 9 bases identical to TRBD1. The sequence was collected from an adult with an advanced solid tumor such as melanoma, head and neck, liver or kidney cancer. Sequenced here: CD4+ or CD8+ T cells sorted from blood, sampled in a trial of the OX40 agonist ivuxolimab. Written as DNA, the CDR3 is TGTGCCAGCAGAATGGGACAGGGATTTGACTATGGCTACACCTTC. Translated, it gives CASRMGQGFDYGYTF.